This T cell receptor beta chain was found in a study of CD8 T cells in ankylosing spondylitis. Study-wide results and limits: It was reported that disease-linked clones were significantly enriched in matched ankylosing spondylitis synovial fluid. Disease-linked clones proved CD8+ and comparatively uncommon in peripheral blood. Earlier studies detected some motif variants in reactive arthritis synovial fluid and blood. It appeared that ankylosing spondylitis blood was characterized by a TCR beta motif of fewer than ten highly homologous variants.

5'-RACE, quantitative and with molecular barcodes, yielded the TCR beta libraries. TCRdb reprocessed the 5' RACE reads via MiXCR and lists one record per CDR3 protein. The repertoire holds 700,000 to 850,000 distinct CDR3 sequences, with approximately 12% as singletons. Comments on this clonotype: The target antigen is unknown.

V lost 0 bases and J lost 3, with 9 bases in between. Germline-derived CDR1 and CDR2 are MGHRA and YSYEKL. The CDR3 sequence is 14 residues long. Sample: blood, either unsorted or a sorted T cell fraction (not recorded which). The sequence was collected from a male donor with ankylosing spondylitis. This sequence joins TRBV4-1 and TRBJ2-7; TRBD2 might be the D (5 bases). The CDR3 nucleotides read TGCGCCAGCAGCCAAGACATTCGGGGCTACGAGCAGTACTTC. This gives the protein CASSQDIRGYEQYF.